This T cell receptor beta chain was profiled in a study of T cells in Graves' hyperthyroidism and ophthalmopathy. The study's findings and limits: Ophthalmopathy, as predicted by the model, came a median around 6.7 months after the prediction.

Stable Graves' hyperthyroidism meant no ophthalmopathy progression within 18 months. Exclusion followed for patients with uncontrolled infection, other autoimmune disease, pregnancy or lactation. The PBMCs were taken from around 9.1 ml of fresh peripheral blood. In this sample, this clonotype turned up many times. Its antigen is unknown. The source material, RNA transcripts, was used to amplify TCR beta CDR3 regions. During a first-round RT-PCR of the TCR CDR3, the HTBI primer set was used. In TCRdb, the multiplex PCR reads were re-called with MiXCR into one record per CDR3 protein. The sample records about 200,000 distinct CDR3 sequences, around a sixth being singletons. The CDR3 runs 15 residues. The V segment lost 3 bases and the J segment 0 bases; nucleotides outside the gene matches: 5. Germline V CDR1 and CDR2: MDHEN, SYDVKM.

The sequence was collected from a woman aged 45-65 years with Graves' hyperthyroidism. The sequenced sample was blood. The chain employs TRBV28 and TRBJ2-7, with 7 positions matching TRBD1. The CDR3 protein is CASSFGTVSSYEQYF. For the CDR3, the DNA is TGTGCCAGCAGTTTTGGGACAGTGAGCTCCTACGAGCAGTACTTC.